These 7 T cell receptor beta chains were sequenced from one sample in a study of T cells after yellow fever vaccination. Each CDR3 protein is one row after TCRdb ran MiXCR on the 5' RACE reads. The sample has more than 250,000 distinct CDR3 sequences, 6.5% to 8.5% seen once. The sample in question was PBMCs, obtained more than 40 days after the first yellow fever vaccination. Receptors were obtained from a man younger than 35 who received the YFV17D yellow fever vaccine.

Points on this clonotype: This sequence may be a read error, since a much larger clone differs from it by one base. It is likely a read error, because the conserved phenylalanine at the end of the CDR3 is missing. The DNA for the CDR3 is TGTGCCAGCAGCGAAAAAACCGGAGGCTCCTACAATGAGCAGTTCTCC. As protein: CASSEKTGGSYNEQFS. This sequence joins TRBV7-9 and TRBJ2-1; D perhaps matches TRBD2 (5 bases). CDR3 length equals 16 residues. Per the germline V gene, CDR1 is SEHNR and CDR2 is FQNEAQ (reference sequence). Deletions cut 5 bases from V and 0 bases from J, with 14 bases between.

J is TRBJ2-1 and V is TRBV9, with 11 nucleotides matching TRBD2. The CDR3 length is 18 residues. V dropped 2 bases and J dropped 0; count of bases not matched to a gene: 7. Germline lookup yields CDR1 SGDLS and CDR2 YYNGEE. The CDR3 DNA is TGTGCCAGCAGCGTCGGGACTAGCGGTTTGAGCTCCTACAATGAGCAGTTCTTC. It codes for CASSVGTSGLSSYNEQFF.

As to this clonotype: An end of the junction does not agree with germline; a read error may underlie this. This rearrangement joins TRBV5-4 to TRBJ2-3; D remains unclear. This CDR3 has 14 residues. Germline CDR1 is SGHNT and CDR2 is YYREEE (reference sequence). CDR3 bases: TGTGCCAGCAGATTGGGTGGGGGCACAGATACGCAGTATTTT. Its protein product is CASRLGGGTDTQYF.

The chain uses TRBV6-1 and TRBJ1-2; D possibly corresponds to TRBD1 (6 bases). CDR3 length: 14 amino acids. CDR1 is MNHNS, CDR2 SASEGT, per germline. Trimming removed 6 bases at V and 3 bases at J, with 14 bases between. CDR3 sequence (DNA): TGTGCCAGCAGCGAAACGCAGGGGTACTATGGCTACACCTTC. Translated: CASSETQGYYGYTF.

This clonotype was picked up many times. J is TRBJ2-3 and V is TRBV7-2; D may match TRBD1 or TRBD2 (7 bases each). The germline CDR1 and CDR2 sequences are SGHTA and FQGNSA. This CDR3 is 15 amino acids long. Trimming removed 8 bases from V and 8 bases from J, with 23 bases in between. The CDR3 DNA is TGTGCCAGCCAGGGGGGGGGCAGGTTGGTGAGTACGCAGTATTTT. This encodes CASQGGGRLVSTQYF.

Ten or more counts support this clonotype. The chain couples TRBV29-1 to TRBJ1-2; TRBD1 matches at 9 bases. The CDR3 spans 12 residues. The trim removed 7 bases at V and 7 bases at J, leaving 7 bases unmatched. From germline, CDR1 is SQVTM and CDR2 ANQGSEA. CDR3 DNA: TGCAGCGGGGGACAGGGCTCCATTGGCTACACCTTC. Amino acids: CSGGQGSIGYTF.

This clonotype appeared a few times. The chain uses TRBV15 and TRBJ2-4; a possible D gene is TRBD1 (6 bases). The germline V gene encodes CDR1 LNHNV and CDR2 YYDKDF (reference sequence). With 1 base removed from V and 3 bases from J, the gap between germline ends came to 16 bases. The CDR3 extends over 17 amino acids. The CDR3 DNA reads TGTGCCACCAGCAGAGTCCCAGCAGGGGTTGACAAAAACATTCAGTACTTC. This encodes CATSRVPAGVDKNIQYF.